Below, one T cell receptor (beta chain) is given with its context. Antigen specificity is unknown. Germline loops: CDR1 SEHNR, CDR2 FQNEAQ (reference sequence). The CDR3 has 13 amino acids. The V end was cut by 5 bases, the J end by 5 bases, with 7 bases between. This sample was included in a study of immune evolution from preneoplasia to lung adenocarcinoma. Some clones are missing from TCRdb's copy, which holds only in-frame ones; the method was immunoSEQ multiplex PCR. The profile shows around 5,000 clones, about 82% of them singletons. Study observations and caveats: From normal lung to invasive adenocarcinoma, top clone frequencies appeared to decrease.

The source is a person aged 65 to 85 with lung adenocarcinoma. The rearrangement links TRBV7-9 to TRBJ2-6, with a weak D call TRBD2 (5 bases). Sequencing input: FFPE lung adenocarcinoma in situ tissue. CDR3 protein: CASSPGWANVLTF. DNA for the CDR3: TGTGCCAGCAGCCCGGGGTGGGCCAACGTCCTGACTTTC. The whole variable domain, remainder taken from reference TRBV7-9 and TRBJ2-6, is DTGVSQNPRHKITKRGQNVTFRCDPISEHNRLYWYRQTLGQGPEFLTYFQNEAQLEKSRLLSDRFSAERPKGSFSTLEIQRTEQGDSAMYLCASSPGWANVLTFGAGSRLTVL.